The rows below give T cell receptor beta chains drawn from one sample of a study of human T cells and chemical hapten exposure. MiXCR, applied by TCRdb to the RACE reads, yields one record per CDR3 protein. The repertoire includes tens of thousands of distinct CDR3 sequences, more than 9.5% of them detected once, and 1.4% sits in the top ten. This material consisted of whole blood, taken in connection with sensitization to the hapten diphenylcyclopropenone (DPC). The receptors come from a woman in her 50s with alopecia areata. Some clones in this sample may be carry-over from other donors' samples. Each CDR3 is given with its conserved first and last residue. A D gene is named only where the DNA matches it firmly. The size entry is marked missing in some rows and otherwise reads once, few, many or a size class.

clone_size cdr3_length j_call v_call d_call cdr3_aa cdr3_nt
- 15 TRBJ2-1 TRBV29-1 - CSAELGQGWRNEQFF TGCAGCGCAGAGCTAGGGCAGGGGTGGAGGAATGAGCAGTTCTTC
many 14 TRBJ2-5 TRBV18 - CASSQGQPQETQYF TGTGCCAGCTCACAAGGACAGCCACAAGAGACCCAGTACTTC
few 16 TRBJ2-3 TRBV6-2/TRBV6-3 - CASSFNGADGRDTQYF TGTGCCAGCAGTTTCAACGGGGCGGACGGCCGAGATACGCAGTATTTT
- 12 TRBJ1-2 TRBV12-5 - CASGLGGYGYTF TGTGCTAGTGGATTAGGGGGCTATGGCTACACCTTC
many 17 TRBJ2-3 TRBV6-1 TRBD2 CASSVSPTSGVTDTQYF TGTGCCAGCAGTGTCTCCCCGACTAGCGGGGTCACAGATACGCAGTATTTT
many 13 TRBJ2-1 TRBV6-6 - CASSYAQLNEQFF TGTGCCAGCAGTTACGCCCAGCTTAATGAGCAGTTCTTC
few 14 TRBJ1-5 TRBV6-1 TRBD1 CASSADRGEQPQHF TGTGCCAGCAGTGCCGACAGGGGAGAGCAGCCCCAGCATTTT
many 17 TRBJ2-6 TRBV6-5 - CASSKPSSGSGANVLTF TGTGCCAGCAGTAAACCTTCTTCTGGCTCTGGGGCCAACGTCCTGACTTTC
- 12 TRBJ1-1 TRBV27 - CASSQGGAEAFF TGTGCCAGCAGCCAAGGAGGGGCTGAAGCTTTCTTT
- 12 TRBJ2-3 TRBV5-6 - CASSLWGDTQYF TGTGCCAGCAGCTTGTGGGGAGATACGCAGTATTTT
many 12 TRBJ1-1 TRBV6-5 - CASSVNRDRLLF TGTGCCAGCAGTGTGAACCGGGACCGCTTACTCTTT
- 13 TRBJ1-6 TRBV28 - CASRKTYNSPLHF TGTGCCAGCAGAAAGACTTATAATTCACCCCTCCACTTT
- 15 TRBJ1-6 TRBV7-2 - CASSLGVRATSPLHF TGTGCCAGCAGCTTAGGGGTCAGGGCGACTTCACCCCTCCACTTT
- 16 TRBJ2-5 TRBV5-1 - CASSRTPTGLQETQYF TGCGCCAGCAGCCGCACACCCACGGGGCTACAAGAGACCCAGTACTTC
many 17 TRBJ2-2 TRBV28 - CASIPISYPGFGGELFF TGTGCCAGCATACCAATTTCATACCCGGGGTTCGGCGGGGAGCTGTTTTTT
- 11 TRBJ2-7 TRBV28 - CATRSGYEQYF TGTGCCACCCGGTCAGGGTACGAGCAGTACTTC
many 17 TRBJ1-3 TRBV20-1 TRBD1 CSARAWTGEASGNTIYF TGCAGTGCTAGAGCATGGACAGGGGAGGCCTCTGGAAACACCATATATTTT
- 17 TRBJ2-4 TRBV18 - CASSPRGSSVAKNIQYF TGTGCCAGCTCACCCAGGGGATCCAGCGTTGCCAAAAACATTCAGTACTTC
few 13 TRBJ2-3 TRBV5-5 - CASSLRSTDTQYF TGTGCCAGCAGCTTGAGGAGCACAGATACGCAGTATTTT
- 13 TRBJ2-7 TRBV4-2 - CASSHILGIEQYF TGTGCCAGCAGCCACATACTAGGGATCGAGCAGTACTTC
few 16 TRBJ1-1 TRBV18 - CASSPYDGPMNTEAFF TGTGCCAGCTCACCGTACGACGGACCTATGAACACTGAAGCTTTCTTT
many 16 TRBJ2-7 TRBV3-1 - CASSQEGAGDPYEQYF TGTGCCAGCAGCCAAGAGGGGGCTGGGGACCCCTACGAGCAGTACTTC
many 13 TRBJ1-4 TRBV18 - CATDGPTNEKLFF TGTGCCACGGACGGACCAACTAATGAAAAACTGTTTTTT
- 13 TRBJ1-2 TRBV20-1 - CSAGPGTNYGYTF TGCAGTGCAGGCCCCGGGACTAACTATGGCTACACCTTC
few 15 TRBJ1-5 TRBV5-1 TRBD1 CASSPLTGSNQPQHF TGCGCCAGCAGCCCCCTGACAGGGAGCAATCAGCCCCAGCATTTT
few 14 TRBJ2-3 TRBV5-1 - CASSLGLAGDTQYF TGCGCCAGCAGCTTGGGATTAGCAGGGGATACGCAGTATTTT
many 12 TRBJ1-2 TRBV7-8 - CASSLSKDGYTF TGTGCCAGCAGCTTAAGTAAGGACGGCTACACCTTC
many 15 TRBJ1-2 TRBV4-2 TRBD1 CASSQGTVTNYGYTF TGTGCCAGCAGCCAGGGGACAGTGACTAACTATGGCTACACCTTC
few 17 TRBJ2-1 TRBV13 TRBD1 CASSNFKTGGSYNEQFF TGTGCCAGCAGCAATTTTAAGACAGGGGGCTCCTACAATGAGCAGTTCTTC
- 15 TRBJ1-2 TRBV3-1 TRBD1 CASSHRDRTNYGYTF TGTGCCAGCAGCCACCGGGACAGGACTAACTATGGCTACACCTTC
- 14 TRBJ2-4 TRBV20-1 TRBD2 CSARAVLATNIQYF TGCAGTGCTAGAGCTGTACTAGCGACGAACATTCAGTACTTC
many 14 TRBJ2-1 TRBV28 TRBD2 CASKTSGVYNEQFF TGTGCCAGCAAGACTAGCGGGGTCTACAATGAGCAGTTCTTC